This TCR beta chain was identified in a study of cytomegalovirus exposure and HLA in healthy donors. Across the whole study: In terms of ancestry, the Caucasian-associated cluster contained about four fifths of the approximately 400 genotyped donors.

Whole-study results and caveats: Specific recognition of CMV antigens was confirmed in vitro for a few chains (all CMV-associated).

PCR involved 60 Vbeta and 13 Jbeta primers. Generated by immunoSEQ multiplex PCR, the TCRdb table keeps only in-frame clones and is missing some. The sample includes some 160,000 clones, roughly 84% of them seen just once. Looked up from germline, CDR1 is LGHNA and CDR2 is YSLEER. This CDR3 has 15 residues. Trimming removed 6 bases from V and 0 bases from J, with 12 bases in between. About this clone: The antigen remains undetermined.

The clonotype was recovered from a man aged 25-40 years in good health and CMV-seropositive. The chain joins TRBV4-3 to TRBJ2-1, with D possibly being TRBD2 (6 bases). Sequenced input: PBMCs. CDR3 DNA: TGCGCCAGCAGGATAGATAGCGGCTCCTACAATGAGCAGTTCTTC. Protein product: CASRIDSGSYNEQFF.